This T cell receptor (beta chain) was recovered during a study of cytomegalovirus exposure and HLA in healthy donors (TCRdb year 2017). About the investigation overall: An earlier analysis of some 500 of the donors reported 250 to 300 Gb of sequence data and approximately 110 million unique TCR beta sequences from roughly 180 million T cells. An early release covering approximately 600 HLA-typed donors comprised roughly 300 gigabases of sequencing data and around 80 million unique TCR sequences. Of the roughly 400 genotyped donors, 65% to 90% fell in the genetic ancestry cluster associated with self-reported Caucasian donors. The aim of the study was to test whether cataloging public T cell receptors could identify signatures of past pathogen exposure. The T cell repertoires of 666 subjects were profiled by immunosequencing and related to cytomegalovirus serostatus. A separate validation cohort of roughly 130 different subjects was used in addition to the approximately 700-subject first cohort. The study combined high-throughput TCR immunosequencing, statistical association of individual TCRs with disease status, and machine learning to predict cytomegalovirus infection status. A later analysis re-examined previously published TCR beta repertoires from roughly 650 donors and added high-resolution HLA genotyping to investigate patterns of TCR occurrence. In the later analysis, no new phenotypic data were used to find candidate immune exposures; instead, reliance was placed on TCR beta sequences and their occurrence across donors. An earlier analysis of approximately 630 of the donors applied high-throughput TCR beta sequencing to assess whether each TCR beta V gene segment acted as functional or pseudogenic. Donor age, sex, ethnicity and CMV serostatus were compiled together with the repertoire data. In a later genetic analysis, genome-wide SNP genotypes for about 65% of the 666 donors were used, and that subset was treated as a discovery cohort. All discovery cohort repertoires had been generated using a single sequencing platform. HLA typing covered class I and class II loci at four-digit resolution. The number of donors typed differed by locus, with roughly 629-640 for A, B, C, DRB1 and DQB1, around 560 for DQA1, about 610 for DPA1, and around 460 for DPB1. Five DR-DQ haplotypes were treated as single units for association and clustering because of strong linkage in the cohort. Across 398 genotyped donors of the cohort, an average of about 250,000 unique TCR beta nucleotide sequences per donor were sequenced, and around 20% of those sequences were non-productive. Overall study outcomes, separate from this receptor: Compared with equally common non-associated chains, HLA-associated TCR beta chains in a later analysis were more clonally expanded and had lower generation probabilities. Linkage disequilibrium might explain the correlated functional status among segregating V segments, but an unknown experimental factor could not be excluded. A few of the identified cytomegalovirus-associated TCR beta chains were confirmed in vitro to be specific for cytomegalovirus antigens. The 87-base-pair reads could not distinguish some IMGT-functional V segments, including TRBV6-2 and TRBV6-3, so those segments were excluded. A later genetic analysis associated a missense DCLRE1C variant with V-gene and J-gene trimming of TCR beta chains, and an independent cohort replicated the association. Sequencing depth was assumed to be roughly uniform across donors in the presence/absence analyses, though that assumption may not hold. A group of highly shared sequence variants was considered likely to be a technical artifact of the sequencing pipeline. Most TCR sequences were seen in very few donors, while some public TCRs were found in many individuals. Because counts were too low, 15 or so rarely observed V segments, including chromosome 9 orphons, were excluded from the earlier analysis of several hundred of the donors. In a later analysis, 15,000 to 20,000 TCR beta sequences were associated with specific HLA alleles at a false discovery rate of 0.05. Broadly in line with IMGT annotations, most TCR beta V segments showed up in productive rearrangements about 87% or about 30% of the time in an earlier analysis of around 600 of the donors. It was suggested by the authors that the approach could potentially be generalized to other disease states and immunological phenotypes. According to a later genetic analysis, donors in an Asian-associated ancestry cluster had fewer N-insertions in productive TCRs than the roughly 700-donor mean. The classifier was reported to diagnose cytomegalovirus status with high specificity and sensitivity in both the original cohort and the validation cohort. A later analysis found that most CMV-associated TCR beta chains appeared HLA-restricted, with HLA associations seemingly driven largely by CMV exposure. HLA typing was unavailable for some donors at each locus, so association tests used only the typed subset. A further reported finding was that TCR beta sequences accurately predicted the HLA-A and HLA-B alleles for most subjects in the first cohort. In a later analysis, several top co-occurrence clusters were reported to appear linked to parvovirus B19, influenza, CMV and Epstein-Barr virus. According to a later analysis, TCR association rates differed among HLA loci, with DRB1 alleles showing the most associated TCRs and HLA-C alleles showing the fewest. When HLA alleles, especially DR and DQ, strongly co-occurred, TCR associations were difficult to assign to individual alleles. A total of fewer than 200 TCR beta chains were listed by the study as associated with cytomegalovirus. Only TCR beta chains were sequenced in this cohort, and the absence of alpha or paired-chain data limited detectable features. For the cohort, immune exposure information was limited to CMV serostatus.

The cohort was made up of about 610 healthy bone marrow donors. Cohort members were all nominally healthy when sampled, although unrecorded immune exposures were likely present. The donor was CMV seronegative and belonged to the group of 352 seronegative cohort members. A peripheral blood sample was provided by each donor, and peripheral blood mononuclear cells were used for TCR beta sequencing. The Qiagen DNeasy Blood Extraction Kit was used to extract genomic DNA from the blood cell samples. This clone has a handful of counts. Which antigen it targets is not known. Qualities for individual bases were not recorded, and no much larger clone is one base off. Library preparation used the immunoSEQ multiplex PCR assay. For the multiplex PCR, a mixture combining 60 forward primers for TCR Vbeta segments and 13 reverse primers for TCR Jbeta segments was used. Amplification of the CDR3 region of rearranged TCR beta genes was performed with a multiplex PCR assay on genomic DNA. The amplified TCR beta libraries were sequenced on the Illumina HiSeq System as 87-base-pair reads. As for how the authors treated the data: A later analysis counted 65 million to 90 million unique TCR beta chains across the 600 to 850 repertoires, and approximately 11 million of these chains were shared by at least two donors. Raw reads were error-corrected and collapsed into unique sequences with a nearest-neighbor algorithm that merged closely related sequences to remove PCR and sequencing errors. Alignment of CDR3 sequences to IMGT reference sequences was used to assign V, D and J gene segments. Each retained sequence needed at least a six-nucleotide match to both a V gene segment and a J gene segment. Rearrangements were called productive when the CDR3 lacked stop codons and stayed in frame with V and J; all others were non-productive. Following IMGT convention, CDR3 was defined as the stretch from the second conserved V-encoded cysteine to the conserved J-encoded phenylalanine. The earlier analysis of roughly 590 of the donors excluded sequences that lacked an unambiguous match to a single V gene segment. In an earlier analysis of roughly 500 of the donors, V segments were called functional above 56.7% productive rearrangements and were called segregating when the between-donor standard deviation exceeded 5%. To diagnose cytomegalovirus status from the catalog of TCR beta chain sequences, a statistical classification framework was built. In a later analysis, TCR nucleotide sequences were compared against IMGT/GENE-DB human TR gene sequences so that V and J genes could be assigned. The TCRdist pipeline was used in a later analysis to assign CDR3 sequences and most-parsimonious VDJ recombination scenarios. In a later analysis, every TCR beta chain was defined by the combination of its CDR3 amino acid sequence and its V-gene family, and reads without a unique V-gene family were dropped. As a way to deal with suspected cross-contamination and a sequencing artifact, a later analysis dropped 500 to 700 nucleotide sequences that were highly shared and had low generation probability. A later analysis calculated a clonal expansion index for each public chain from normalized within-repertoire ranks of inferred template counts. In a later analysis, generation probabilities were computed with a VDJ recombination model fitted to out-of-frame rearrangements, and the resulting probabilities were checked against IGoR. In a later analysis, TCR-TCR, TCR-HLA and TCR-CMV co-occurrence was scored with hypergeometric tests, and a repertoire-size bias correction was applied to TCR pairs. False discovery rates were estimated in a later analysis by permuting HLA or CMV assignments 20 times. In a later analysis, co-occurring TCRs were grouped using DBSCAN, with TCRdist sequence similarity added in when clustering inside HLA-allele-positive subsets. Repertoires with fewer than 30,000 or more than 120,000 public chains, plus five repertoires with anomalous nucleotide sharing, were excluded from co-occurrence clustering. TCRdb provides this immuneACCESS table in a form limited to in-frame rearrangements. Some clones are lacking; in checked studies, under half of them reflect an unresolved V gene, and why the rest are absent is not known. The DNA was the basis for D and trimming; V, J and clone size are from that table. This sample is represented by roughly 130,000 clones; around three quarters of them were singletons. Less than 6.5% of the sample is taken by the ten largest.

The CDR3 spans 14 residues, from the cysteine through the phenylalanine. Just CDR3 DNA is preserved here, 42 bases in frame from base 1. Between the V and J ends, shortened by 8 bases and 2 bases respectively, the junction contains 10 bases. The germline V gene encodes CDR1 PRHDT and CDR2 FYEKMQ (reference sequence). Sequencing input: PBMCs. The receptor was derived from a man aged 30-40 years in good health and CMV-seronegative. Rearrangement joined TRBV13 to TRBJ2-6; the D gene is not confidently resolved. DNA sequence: TGTGCCAGCCAACCCAGGACTGGGGCCAACGTCCTGACTTTC. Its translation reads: CASQPRTGANVLTF.